This TCR beta chain was identified during a study of T cell responses to AZD1222 COVID-19 vaccine. Turning to the study itself: Second-dose intervals of approximately 4 or approximately 12 weeks were pooled.

Points on this clone: What it binds is not known.

Study-wide results and limits: Once two AZD1222 doses were given, Spike-specific TCR breadth and depth went up. Sampled repertoires all dated from after the peak T cell response.

Looked up from germline, CDR1 is SGHVS and CDR2 is FQNEAQ. The CDR3 runs 16 residues. Trimming removed 1 base from V and 3 bases from J; junction bases left unmatched: 8. Measured with immunoSEQ multiplex PCR; TCRdb has only the in-frame clones, and not every one. This sample has more than 110,000 clones, with approximately 92% found just once. The TCR comes from an adult in good health. The chain recombines TRBV7-8 with TRBJ2-5; 7 nucleotides agree with TRBD2. The sequencing used peripheral blood, collected on day 0 of AZD1222 vaccination. The CDR3 DNA sequence: TGTGCCAGCAGCTTAGAAGGTAGCGGGTTCAAAGAGACCCAGTACTTC. As protein: CASSLEGSGFKETQYF.